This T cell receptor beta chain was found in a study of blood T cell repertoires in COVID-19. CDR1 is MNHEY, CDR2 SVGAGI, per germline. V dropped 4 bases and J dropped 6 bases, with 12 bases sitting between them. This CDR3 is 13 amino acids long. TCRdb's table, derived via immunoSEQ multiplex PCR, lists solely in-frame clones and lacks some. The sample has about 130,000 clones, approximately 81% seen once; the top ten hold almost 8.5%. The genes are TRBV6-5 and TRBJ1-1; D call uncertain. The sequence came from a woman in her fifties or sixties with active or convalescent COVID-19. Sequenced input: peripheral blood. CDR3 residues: CASSSSRGAEAFF. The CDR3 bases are TGTGCCAGCAGTTCATCCCGCGGGGCTGAAGCTTTCTTT.